One and the same sample provided the 14 T cell receptor beta chains below, sequenced in a study of brain T cells in children with intractable seizures. Surgery cases with the highest brain T cell transcript signatures were chosen for sequencing. Measured with immunoSEQ multiplex PCR; TCRdb has only the in-frame clones, and not every one. The sample shows around 240 clones, approximately 88% of them seen only once. This material consisted of resected brain tissue, taken at surgery. The receptors were gathered from a girl aged 5 to 17 with tuberous sclerosis and intractable seizures.

The CDR3 bases are TGTGCCAGCAGCTTAGAGGGGGGCAGACAGTCACAGAATTCACCCCTCCACTTT. Encoded protein: CASSLEGGRQSQNSPLHF. The chain links TRBV11-3 to TRBJ1-6, with D maybe TRBD1 (6 bases). The CDR3 extends over 18 amino acids. The V end lost 0 bases, the J end lost 7 bases, and 19 bases lay between the germline ends. The germline gives CDR1 SGHNT, CDR2 YENEEA.

The V and J genes are TRBV7-8 and TRBJ1-1; TRBD1 aligns across 7 bases. The CDR3 runs to 15 residues. Germline V gene sequence: CDR1 SGHVS, CDR2 FQNEAQ. J lost 2 bases, V lost 3 bases, and 6 bases had no gene match. In DNA, the CDR3 is TGTGCCAGCAGCTTTACCGGGACAGCCAACACTGAAGCTTTCTTT. It specifies CASSFTGTANTEAFF.

This rearrangement joins TRBV30 to TRBJ1-5; weak D call: TRBD1 (5 bases). V was trimmed by 1 base and J by 6 bases, leaving 13 bases between them. The CDR3 has 14 amino acids. Germline assignment: CDR1 GTSNPN and CDR2 SVGIG (reference sequence). The CDR3 spells CAWSAGLGTQPQHF. The CDR3 nucleotides read TGTGCCTGGAGTGCAGGGTTAGGAACTCAGCCCCAGCATTTT.

The chain recombines TRBV7-9 with TRBJ1-2, with a tentative D call TRBD1 (5 bases). The V end was cut by 2 bases, the J end by 0 bases, with 13 bases between. Looked up from germline, CDR1 is SEHNR and CDR2 is FQNEAQ (reference sequence). The CDR3 is made up of 16 amino acids. This CDR3 is CASSLSGAGTNYGYTF. For the CDR3, the DNA is TGTGCCAGCAGCTTATCTGGGGCCGGAACTAACTATGGCTACACCTTC.

This chain links TRBV5-6 with TRBJ2-7; D gene unclear. The CDR3 has 11 residues. The V gene lost 5 bases and the J gene lost 3 bases, with 6 bases spanning the gap. Looked up from germline, CDR1 is SGHDT and CDR2 is YYEEEE. CDR3 in amino acids: CASSLRYEQYF. The CDR3 DNA sequence: TGTGCCAGCAGTCTACGCTACGAGCAGTACTTC.

The chain is built from TRBV27 and TRBJ1-5; D is uncertain. V was pared by 6 bases and J by 0 bases, with 6 bases between. Per germline, CDR1 MNHEY and CDR2 SMNVEV (reference sequence). The CDR3 contains 13 residues. DNA of the CDR3: TGTGCCAGCAGAGGTTATAGCAATCAGCCCCAGCATTTT. Protein product: CASRGYSNQPQHF.

The rearrangement uses TRBV29-1 and TRBJ2-3, with D tentatively TRBD1 or TRBD2 (5 bases each). With 5 bases removed from V and 3 bases from J, the gap between germline ends came to 24 bases. There are 17 residues in the CDR3. The V gene's germline CDR1 is SQVTM and CDR2 ANQGSEA. CDR3 nucleotides: TGCAGCGTTACCTTAGCACTAGGGACGGTCGGTACAGATACGCAGTATTTT. It specifies CSVTLALGTVGTDTQYF.

This clone has only a few counts. This rearrangement joins TRBV12-5 to TRBJ2-1, with D unresolved. The CDR3 runs to 12 residues. Germline V gives CDR1 LGHNT, CDR2 FRNRAP. V lost 3 bases, J lost 8 bases, and 8 bases lay in between. The CDR3 region has the DNA TGTGCTAGTGGTTTTGGTGGACATGAGCAGTTCTTC. Its translation: CASGFGGHEQFF.

This chain uses TRBV3-1 (or the pseudogene TRBV3-2) with TRBJ1-3; no reliable D call. The germline gives CDR1 LGHDT, CDR2 YNNKEL (reference sequence). Trimming removed 0 bases from V and 2 bases from J, with 11 bases in between. This CDR3 is built from 16 residues. The CDR3 loop reads CASSQDLSSAGNTIYF. CDR3 DNA: TGTGCCAGCAGCCAAGATCTTTCCTCTGCTGGAAACACCATATATTTT.

The J gene is TRBJ2-2, the V gene TRBV19; no firm D call. The CDR3 consists of 17 residues. The germline CDR1 and CDR2 sequences are LNHDA and SQIVND (reference sequence). V gave up 0 bases and J gave up 0 bases, with 11 bases separating them. CDR3 bases: TGTGCCAGTAGTATAGATGGCGGATCCGCGAACACCGGGGAGCTGTTTTTT. It specifies CASSIDGGSANTGELFF.

The chain links TRBV2 to TRBJ2-1; 15 nucleotides agree with TRBD2. This CDR3 contains 15 residues. Germline V gene sequence: CDR1 SNHLY, CDR2 FYNNEI. V was pared by 4 bases and J by 10 bases, with 5 bases of the junction left unmatched. CDR3 residues: CASSASGTSGREQFF. CDR3 DNA sequence: TGTGCCAGCAGTGCCTCCGGGACTAGCGGGAGGGAGCAGTTCTTC.

The V call is TRBV3-1 (or the pseudogene TRBV3-2), the J call TRBJ2-1, with TRBD2 matching 15 bases. V was pared by 4 bases and J by 2 bases, with 9 bases of the junction left unmatched. The CDR3 runs 19 residues. The germline gives CDR1 LGHDT, CDR2 YNNKEL (reference sequence). The CDR3 coding sequence is TGTGCCAGCAGCCGGAGGGGACTAGCGGGAGGTCTCGCCTACAATGAGCAGTTCTTC. Translated, it gives CASSRRGLAGGLAYNEQFF.

This clone was recorded only once. The chain has TRBV18 and TRBJ2-3; no reliable D call. The CDR3 extends over 12 amino acids. The germline gives CDR1 KGHSH, CDR2 LQKENI. V shed 3 bases and J shed 4 bases, with 5 bases lying between them. CDR3 amino acids: CASSPNADTQYF. DNA of the CDR3: TGTGCCAGCTCACCCAACGCAGATACGCAGTATTTT.

This clone has more than one count but fewer than ten. The CDR3 DNA sequence: TGTGCCAGTAGTATAGAAGAACAGGACAGCTCTGGAAACACCATATATTTT. Amino acid sequence: CASSIEEQDSSGNTIYF. The chain combines TRBV19 with TRBJ1-3, with a tentative D call TRBD1 (6 bases). Trimming stripped 0 bases from V and 0 bases from J, with 12 bases between. Germline values: CDR1 LNHDA, CDR2 SQIVND (reference sequence). CDR3 length: 17 residues.